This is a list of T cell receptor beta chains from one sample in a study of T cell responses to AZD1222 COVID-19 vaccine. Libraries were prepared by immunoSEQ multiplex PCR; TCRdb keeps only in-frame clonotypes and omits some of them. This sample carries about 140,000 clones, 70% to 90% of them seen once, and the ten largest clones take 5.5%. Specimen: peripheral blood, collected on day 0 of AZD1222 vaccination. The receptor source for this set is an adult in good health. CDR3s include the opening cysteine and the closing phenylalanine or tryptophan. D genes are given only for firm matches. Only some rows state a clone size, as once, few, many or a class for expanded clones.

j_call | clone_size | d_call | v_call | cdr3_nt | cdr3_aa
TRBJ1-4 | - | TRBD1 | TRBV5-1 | TGCGCCAGCAGAAAAGGGGGCCTTAATGAAAAACTGTTTTTT | CASRKGGLNEKLFF
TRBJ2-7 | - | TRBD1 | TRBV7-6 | TGTGCCAGCAGCCCAAAGGGGGACAGGGGATCCTACGAGCAGTACTTC | CASSPKGDRGSYEQYF
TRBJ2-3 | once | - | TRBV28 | TGTGCCAGCGGGAGTTTTCCAGATACGCAGTATTTT | CASGSFPDTQYF
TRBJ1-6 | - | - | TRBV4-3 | TGCGCCAGCCGGAAGGACAGCTCCTATAATTCACCCCTCCACTTT | CASRKDSSYNSPLHF
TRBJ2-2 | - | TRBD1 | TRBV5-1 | TGCGCCAGCAAGACAGGGACCGGGGAGCTGTTTTTT | CASKTGTGELFF
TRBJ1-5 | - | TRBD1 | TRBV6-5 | TGTGCCAGCAGTTTGACTCGACAGGGGTATCAGCCCCAGCATTTT | CASSLTRQGYQPQHF
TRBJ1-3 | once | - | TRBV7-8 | TGTGCCAGCAGCTTAGGGGGTTTTAGAAACACCATATATTTT | CASSLGGFRNTIYF
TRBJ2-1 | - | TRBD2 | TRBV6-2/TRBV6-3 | TGTGCCAGCAGTTCTCTAGCGGTATCCTACAATGAGCAGTTCTTC | CASSSLAVSYNEQFF
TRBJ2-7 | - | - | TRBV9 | TGTGCCAGCAGCGTTAAGGGAGCGAACTACGAGCAGTACTTC | CASSVKGANYEQYF
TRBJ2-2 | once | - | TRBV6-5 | TGTGCCAGCAGTTACTCCCAGATCACCGGGGAGCTGTTTTTT | CASSYSQITGELFF
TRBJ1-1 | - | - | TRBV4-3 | TGCGCCAGCCGACCGGACGGGGACACTGAAGCTTTCTTT | CASRPDGDTEAFF
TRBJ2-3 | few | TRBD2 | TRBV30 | TGTGCCTGGAGTGCCGGGGAGGGTACAGATACGCAGTATTTT | CAWSAGEGTDTQYF
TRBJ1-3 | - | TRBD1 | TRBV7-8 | TGTGCCAGCAGCTTAGGCTATTATGGTGACAGGGCAGAGGGAAACACCATATATTTT | CASSLGYYGDRAEGNTIYF
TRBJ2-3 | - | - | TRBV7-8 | TGTGCCAGCAGCCCAGAATCAGCTACGCAGTATTTT | CASSPESATQYF
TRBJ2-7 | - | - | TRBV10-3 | TGTGCCATCAGGGTCTTTGACGGGAGTAGTTCCCCCCGCTACGAGCAGTACTTC | CAIRVFDGSSSPRYEQYF
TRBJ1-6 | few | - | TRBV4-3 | TGCGCCAGCAGCCAAGAACCATCGCGTAGCTCCTATAATTCACCCCTCCACTTT | CASSQEPSRSSYNSPLHF
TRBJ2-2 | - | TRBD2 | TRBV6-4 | TGTGCCAGCAGTCGGGAGGCTAGCGGGACCGGGGAGCTGTTTTTT | CASSREASGTGELFF